This T cell receptor beta chain originates from a study of T cells in Graves' hyperthyroidism and ophthalmopathy. At the level of the study: Peripheral blood collection took place at initial diagnosis, before any treatment.

Researchers took RNA transcripts and amplified the TCR beta CDR3 regions from them. Initially, a first-round RT-PCR of the TCR CDR3 employed the HTBI primer set. TCRdb called the multiplex PCR reads again in MiXCR, with one record for every CDR3 protein. The sample carries more than 450,000 distinct CDR3 sequences, 13% to 15% recorded once. This clonotype occurred a few times. Its antigen is not identified. Study-wide results and caveats: Within blood appeared most thyroid clonotypes that had expanded above 0.001.

This CDR3 is 13 amino acids long. V lost 2 bases to trimming and J lost 13 bases, with 17 bases between them. Germline CDR1 MNHEY, CDR2 SVGEGT. No ophthalmopathy progression within 18 months constituted stable Graves' hyperthyroidism. Diagnostic assessment was based on clinical symptoms, serum thyroxine and TRAb, thyroid ultrasound and orbital computed tomography. The sample taken for sequencing was blood. This chain connects TRBV6-2 or TRBV6-3 to TRBJ1-1; no clear D. This sequence originates from a woman between 35 and 50 years old with Graves' hyperthyroidism. The CDR3 region is CASSYPGKAPIFF. The CDR3 DNA is TGTGCCAGCAGTTACCCCGGTAAGGCCCCGATTTTCTTT.